The 19 T cell receptor delta chains given below trace back to one sample, sequenced in a study of gamma-delta chains in newborns, infants, children. TCRdb re-called the reads via CATT. In the table there are some 12,000 delta-chain clones, just under 9% of which are singletons. The sequenced material came from blood. These receptors came from a child who was a newborn, infant or young child, either healthy, febrile or measles-vaccinated (not recorded which).

The rearrangement links TRDV2 to TRDJ1; 10 bases fit TRDD3. Assignment of the J gene here rests on matching the DNA to germline, because TCRdb gives none. Looked up from germline, CDR1 is GEAIGNYY and CDR2 is EKD. The CDR3 runs 17 residues. V lost 0 bases, J lost 3 bases, and 9 bases stayed unmatched. The CDR3 bases are TGTGCCTGTGACACCTTGGGGACGGGGGATACGGCCGATAAACTCATCTTT. As protein: CACDTLGTGDTADKLIF.

As for this clone: In the same sample, other DNA sequences code for this CDR3. The chain combines TRDV2 with TRDJ3; 11 bases are shared with TRDD3. The V gene end was trimmed by 1 base and the J gene end by 2 bases; junction bases not matched to a gene: 3. CDR1 GEAIGNYY and CDR2 EKD come from the germline V gene. The CDR3 length is 18 residues. DNA of the CDR3: TGTGCCTGTGACACTGGGGGATACGGGACCTGGGACACCCGACAGATGTTTTTC. As protein: CACDTGGYGTWDTRQMFF.

This clone has a handful of counts. Given a much more abundant clone one base away, this may be a read error. J is TRDJ3 and V is TRDV2; 11 nucleotides line up with TRDD3. CDR3 length: 19 amino acids. CDR1 and CDR2 (germline): GEAIGNYY, EKD. The CDR3 is CACDKVLGDSSWDTRQTFF. For the CDR3, the DNA is TGTGCCTGTGACAAAGTACTGGGGGATAGCTCCTGGGACACCCGACAGACGTTTTTC.

The gene calls are TRAV29/DV5 and TRDJ1, with TRDD3 matching 9 bases. From germline, CDR1 is NSMFDY and CDR2 ISSIKDK. V shed 0 bases, J shed 0 bases, and the junction held 6 bases outside the gene matches. There are 16 residues in the CDR3. The CDR3 DNA reads as TGTGCAGCAAGCGGGGGAGGGGGATACTACACCGATAAACTCATCTTT. Translating it yields CAASGGGGYYTDKLIF.

The V gene is TRDV2, the J gene TRDJ1, with 10 bases identical to TRDD3. The J gene was not available in TCRdb and was assigned here by matching the DNA to germline segments. The junction had 26 bases not matched to a gene; V was cut back by 3 bases and J by 2 bases. In germline, CDR1 is GEAIGNYY, CDR2 EKD. This CDR3 has 22 residues. The DNA for the CDR3 is TGTGCCTGTGACCCCGTACCTACAACTAGACTGGGGGATCCCGTGAGGACCGATAAACTCATCTTT. The encoded protein is CACDPVPTTRLGDPVRTDKLIF.

This clone was seen more than once but under ten times. The V and J genes are TRDV2 and TRDJ1; 11 bases align to TRDD3. This CDR3 has 17 amino acids. Germline V gene data show CDR1 as GEAIGNYY and CDR2 as EKD. The J segment lost 2 bases and the V segment lost 3 bases, leaving 10 bases of the junction unmatched. CDR3 loop: CACDFVLGDRGTDKLIF. As DNA, the CDR3 is TGTGCCTGTGACTTCGTACTGGGGGATAGGGGAACCGATAAACTCATCTTT.

The genes are TRDV1 and TRDJ1; TRDD3 matches at 9 bases. The CDR3 is 16 amino acids. Trimming at V came to 5 bases and at J to 0 bases, leaving 7 bases not matched to a gene. Germline V CDR1 and CDR2: TSWWSYY, QGS. The CDR3 loop reads CALGWGYWGNTDKLIF. The CDR3 DNA reads TGTGCTCTTGGGTGGGGCTACTGGGGGAACACCGATAAACTCATCTTT.

The chain uses TRDV2 and TRDJ1, with 13 bases lining up with TRDD3. CDR1 is GEAIGNYY, CDR2 EKD, per germline. The CDR3 loop spans 18 amino acids. V lost 3 bases and J lost 1; bases outside the gene matches: 10. The CDR3 loop reads CACDPLLLGDTSTDKLIF. CDR3 nucleotides: TGTGCCTGTGACCCCCTCCTACTGGGGGATACGTCCACCGATAAACTCATCTTT.

The chain links TRDV1 to TRDJ1, with 7 nucleotides matching TRDD3. The germline CDR1 and CDR2 sequences are TSWWSYY and QGS. This CDR3 is built from 19 residues. After removal of 1 base from V and 0 bases from J, the junction contained 14 bases not matched to a gene. CDR3 sequence (DNA): TGTGCTCTTGGGGAACGCCCGACCCCTACTGGGGTCTACACCGATAAACTCATCTTT. This codes for CALGERPTPTGVYTDKLIF.

The chain couples TRDV2 to TRDJ3; TRDD3 agrees at 12 bases. The junction had 12 bases not matched to a gene; V was cut back by 4 bases and J by 0 bases. This CDR3 has 21 amino acids. Germline V gives CDR1 GEAIGNYY, CDR2 EKD. The CDR3 reads CACDSVLGDTHSSWDTRQMFF. The DNA of the CDR3 is TGTGCCTGTGATTCCGTACTGGGGGATACACATAGCTCCTGGGACACCCGACAGATGTTTTTC.

The chain has TRDV2 and TRDJ3; tentative D call: TRDD3 (6 bases). Trimming cost V 4 bases and J 0 bases, with 21 bases left between them. The CDR3 sequence is 20 residues long. The germline gives CDR1 GEAIGNYY, CDR2 EKD. In DNA form, the CDR3 reads TGTGCCTGTGAGAACGTGGGGGGTACTCCAAGCTCCTGGGACACCCGACAGATGTTTTTC. It encodes CACENVGGTPSSWDTRQMFF.

The J gene is TRDJ1; the V gene was not called; the DNA was not compared with TRDD3, the D call given in the table. This CDR3 comprises 23 residues. The CDR3: CACGTVMGRGYADSEPYTDKLIF. DNA for the CDR3: TGTGCCTGTGGCACCGTTATGGGCCGGGGATACGCGGACTCAGAACCCTACACCGATAAACTCATCTTT.

This clone was recorded a few times. J is TRDJ1 and V is TRDV2; 8 positions match TRDD3. CDR3 length: 21 amino acids. J lost 0 bases, V lost 3 bases, and 23 bases had no gene match. From germline, CDR1 is GEAIGNYY and CDR2 EKD. CDR3 nucleotides: TGTGCCTGTGACTCCCTCCTAAGGAGGGGGCCTGGGGGACCGGACACCGATAAACTCATCTTT. Translated, it gives CACDSLLRRGPGGPDTDKLIF.

The J segment is TRDJ1; no V gene was assigned; the table's TRDD3 call for D was not verified on the DNA. CDR3 length: 18 residues. The CDR3: CACDTLGDSKRTTDKLIF. The CDR3 DNA reads as TGTGCCTGTGACACACTGGGGGATAGTAAGCGTACCACCGATAAACTCATCTTT.

This clone was detected only a few times. The sample contains more than one DNA sequence encoding this CDR3. V gene TRDV2 combines with J gene TRDJ1, with D hard to call. With 0 bases removed from V and 0 bases from J, the gap between germline ends came to 10 bases. Looked up from germline, CDR1 is GEAIGNYY and CDR2 is EKD. The CDR3 length is 15 residues. Here the CDR3 DNA reads TGTGCCTGTGACACCGTGACCCCTTACACCGATAAACTCATCTTT. Amino acid sequence: CACDTVTPYTDKLIF.

The chain joins TRDV2 to TRDJ3, with TRDD3 matching over 8 bases. Matching the DNA to germline supplied the J gene, which TCRdb does not give. This CDR3 comprises 18 residues. The ends lost 3 bases at V and 0 bases at J; junction bases unmatched: 6. The germline CDR1 and CDR2 sequences are GEAIGNYY and EKD. The CDR3 sequence: CACDGIRDSSWDTRQMFF. In DNA form, the CDR3 reads TGTGCCTGTGACGGGATACGCGATAGCTCCTGGGACACCCGACAGATGTTTTTC.

The V gene is TRDV2, the J gene TRDJ1, with 10 bases lining up with TRDD3. V gave up 0 bases and J gave up 1 base; unmatched junction bases: 7. This CDR3 contains 17 residues. The germline CDR1 and CDR2 sequences are GEAIGNYY and EKD. CDR3 nucleotide sequence: TGTGCCTGTGACACCGTCTCGGGGGATACGCGCACCGATAAACTCATCTTT. Translating it yields CACDTVSGDTRTDKLIF.

Comments on this clone: The sample has other DNA sequences that encode this CDR3 too. The gene calls are TRDV2 and TRDJ3, with 10 positions matching TRDD3. The J gene, not given by TCRdb, was assigned here from a germline match of the nucleotide sequence. The germline gives CDR1 GEAIGNYY, CDR2 EKD. The length of the CDR3 is 19 residues. J lost 0 bases, V lost 1 base, and 5 bases had no gene match. The CDR3 nucleotides are TGTGCCTGTGACACAGTGCTGGGGGATAGCTCCTGGGACACCCGACAGATGTTTTTC. This encodes CACDTVLGDSSWDTRQMFF.

This chain joins TRDV2 and TRDJ1; D not certain. The germline V gene has CDR1 GEAIGNYY and CDR2 EKD. The CDR3 contains 14 residues. Trimming cost V 3 bases and J 0 bases, with 10 bases left between them. This CDR3 is CACDEVLYTDKLIF. CDR3 bases: TGTGCCTGTGACGAAGTTCTGTACACCGATAAACTCATCTTT.